The text below deals with one TCR beta chain. The CDR3 has 15 residues. The germline V gene encodes CDR1 KGHSH and CDR2 LQKENI. J lost 3 bases, V lost 6 bases, and 10 bases had no gene match. This PCR relied on a set of 60 Vbeta primers and 13 Jbeta primers. TCRdb's table, derived via immunoSEQ multiplex PCR, lists solely in-frame clones and lacks some. Its clone listing holds approximately 150,000 clones. This sample is part of a study of cytomegalovirus exposure and HLA in healthy donors. This sequence joins TRBV18 and TRBJ1-1; 7 bases line up with TRBD1. The TCR was taken from a woman in her 40s in good health and CMV-seronegative. What was sequenced was PBMCs. The CDR3 loop is CASSPYGTADTEAFF. The CDR3 coding sequence is TGTGCCAGCTCTCCCTACGGGACAGCCGACACTGAAGCTTTCTTT.